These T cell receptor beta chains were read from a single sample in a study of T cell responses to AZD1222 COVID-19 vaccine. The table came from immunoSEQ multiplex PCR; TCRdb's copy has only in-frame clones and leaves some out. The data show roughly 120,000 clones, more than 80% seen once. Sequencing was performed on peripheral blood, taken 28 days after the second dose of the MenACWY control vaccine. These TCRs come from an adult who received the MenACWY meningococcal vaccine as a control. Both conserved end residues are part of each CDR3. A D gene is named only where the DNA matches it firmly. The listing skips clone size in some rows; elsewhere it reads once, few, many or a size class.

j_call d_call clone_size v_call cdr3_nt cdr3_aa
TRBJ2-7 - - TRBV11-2 TGTGCCAGCAGCATAGTCTCCTACGAGCAGTACTTC CASSIVSYEQYF
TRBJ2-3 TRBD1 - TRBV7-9 TGTGCCAGCAGCGGGACAGGGACGGGGGGAAGCACAGATACGCAGTATTTT CASSGTGTGGSTDTQYF
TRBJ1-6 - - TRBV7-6 TGTGCCAGCAAACACAGGCTAGGGGACAATTCACCCCTCCACTTT CASKHRLGDNSPLHF
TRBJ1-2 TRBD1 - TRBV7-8 TGTGCCAGCAGCTTAGGACAGGGGGCAAAGAACTATGGCTACACCTTC CASSLGQGAKNYGYTF
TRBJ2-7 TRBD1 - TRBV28 TGTGCCAGCAGTTCCGGGGACAGGTATGCCGAGCAGTACTTC CASSSGDRYAEQYF
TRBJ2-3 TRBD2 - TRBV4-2 TGTGCCAGCAGCCAAGTGGCTAGCGGGGGGGCGGCAGATACGCAGTATTTT CASSQVASGGAADTQYF
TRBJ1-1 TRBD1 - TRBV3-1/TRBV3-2 TGTGCCAGCAGCCAGAGGACAGGGGGGAAGGGGAACACTGAAGCTTTCTTT CASSQRTGGKGNTEAFF
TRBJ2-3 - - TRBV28 TGTGCCAGCAGTATGCGAGCAGACCCAGATACGCAGTATTTT CASSMRADPDTQYF
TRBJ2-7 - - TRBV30 TGTGCCTGGAGCCTACGGGGTATTGCCTACGAGCAGTACTTC CAWSLRGIAYEQYF
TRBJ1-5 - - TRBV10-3 TGTGCCATCAGTGAGACCGGGGATAGCAATCAGCCCCAGCATTTT CAISETGDSNQPQHF
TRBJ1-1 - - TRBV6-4 TGTGCCAGCAGTCGGGCAGGGGCCACTGAAGCTTTCTTT CASSRAGATEAFF
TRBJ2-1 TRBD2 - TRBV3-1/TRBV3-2 TGTGCCAGCAGCAAAAGGACTAGCGATTACAATGAGCAGTTCTTC CASSKRTSDYNEQFF
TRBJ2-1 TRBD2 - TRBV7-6 TGTGCCAGCAGTCATCCATGGCTAGCGGGGCCCAATGAGCAGTTCTTC CASSHPWLAGPNEQFF
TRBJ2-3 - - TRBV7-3 TGTGCCAGCAGCTTAAGCTCATCCAGGGCAGATACGCAGTATTTT CASSLSSSRADTQYF
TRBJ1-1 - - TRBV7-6 TGTGCCAGCAGCCTTGGGATGGGGAGCACTGAAGCTTTCTTT CASSLGMGSTEAFF
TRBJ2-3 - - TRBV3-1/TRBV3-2 TGTGCCAGCAGACCGACGGGCACAGATACGCAGTATTTT CASRPTGTDTQYF
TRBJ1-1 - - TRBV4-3 TGCGCCAGCAGCCAAGATCGGGGGGTACTTGAAGCTTTCTTT CASSQDRGVLEAFF
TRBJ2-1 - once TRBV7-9 TGTGCCAGCAGCGGGTCAGGGCTGATCAACAATGAGCAGTTCTTC CASSGSGLINNEQFF
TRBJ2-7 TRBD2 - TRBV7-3 TGTGCCAGCAGCCCGGGGGGTCCGAGCTACGAGCAGTACTTC CASSPGGPSYEQYF
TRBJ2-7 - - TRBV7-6 TGTGCCAGCAGCTTCGCTGGGCAGGGGTCGGACGAGCAGTACTTC CASSFAGQGSDEQYF
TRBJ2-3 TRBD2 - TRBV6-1 TGTGCCAGCAGTGAAGCGCCCCGGGGGGGCCTCGGCACAGATACGCAGTATTTT CASSEAPRGGLGTDTQYF
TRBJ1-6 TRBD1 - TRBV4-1 TGCGCCAGCAGCCAAGATGAGGACAGGGGGGATTCACCCCTCCACTTT CASSQDEDRGDSPLHF
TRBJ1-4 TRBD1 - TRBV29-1 TGCAGCGTTGTAGGGGGCGAAAAACTGTTTTTT CSVVGGEKLFF
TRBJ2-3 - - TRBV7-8 TGTGCCAGCACCGCGGGGCGGGGCACAGATACGCAGTATTTT CASTAGRGTDTQYF
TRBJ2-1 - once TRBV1 TGCACCAGCAGCCAAGGAGCGACCGGGAGACAAGCTGTCGGCTTGAATGAGCAGTTCTTC CTSSQGATGRQAVGLNEQFF
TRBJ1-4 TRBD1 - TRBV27 TGTGCCAGCAGTAGGACAGGGACTAATGAAAAACTGTTTTTT CASSRTGTNEKLFF
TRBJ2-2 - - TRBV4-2 TGTGCCAGCCAAGCTAGCGAGGGGGGGGACACCGGGGAGCTGTTTTTT CASQASEGGDTGELFF
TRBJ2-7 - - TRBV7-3 TGTGCCAGCAGCTTATACGGTCGGGGGGCGAACTCCTACGAGCAGTACTTC CASSLYGRGANSYEQYF
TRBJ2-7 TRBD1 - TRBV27 TGTGCCAGCAGTCCGCGATCGGGACAGGGGGTTAAGCAGTACTTC CASSPRSGQGVKQYF
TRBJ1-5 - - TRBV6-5 TGTGCCACTTCCCGGGGGCGCGGTCAGCCCCAGCATTTT CATSRGRGQPQHF
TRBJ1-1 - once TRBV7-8 TGTGCCAGCAGCGAACAGGGTGGGGGCACTGAAGCTTTCTTT CASSEQGGGTEAFF
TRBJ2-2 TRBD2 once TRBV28 TGTGCCAGCAATTCCGGAGGGGCGGGAGAGGCCACCGGGGAGCTGTTTTTT CASNSGGAGEATGELFF
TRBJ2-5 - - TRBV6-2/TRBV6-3 TGTGCCAGCAGTTTGGGGGCCTGGGAGACCCAGTACTTC CASSLGAWETQYF
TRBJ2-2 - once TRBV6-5 TGTGCCAGCAGTTACACCATCGGGGGTACCGGGGAGCTGTTTTTT CASSYTIGGTGELFF
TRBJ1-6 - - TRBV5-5 TGTGCCAGCAGCTTGGACTATAATTCACCCCTCCACTTT CASSLDYNSPLHF
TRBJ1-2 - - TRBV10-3 TGTGCCATCAGTGAGGCAGGATACGGTGGCTACACCTTC CAISEAGYGGYTF
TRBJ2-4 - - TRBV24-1 TGTGCCACCAGTGACCCTAAGGCGGGTCTAGCCAAAAACATTCAGTACTTC CATSDPKAGLAKNIQYF
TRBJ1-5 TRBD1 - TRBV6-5 TGTGCCAGCAGTTACAGCGGGACAGGAAACAATCAGCCCCAGCATTTT CASSYSGTGNNQPQHF
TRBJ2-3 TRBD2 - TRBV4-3 TGCGCCAGCAGCCAAGGACTAGCGGGGTACACAGATACGCAGTATTTT CASSQGLAGYTDTQYF
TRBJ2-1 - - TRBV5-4 TGTGCCAGCAGCTTACGGGGGGCCTCGGTCAATGAGCAGTTCTTC CASSLRGASVNEQFF
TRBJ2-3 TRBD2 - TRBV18 TGTGCCAGCTCACCACCGAACGGGAGGGCAACAGATACGCAGTATTTT CASSPPNGRATDTQYF
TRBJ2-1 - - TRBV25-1 TGTGCCAGCAGTGAATATGAGGGGGGCGAGCAGTTCTTC CASSEYEGGEQFF
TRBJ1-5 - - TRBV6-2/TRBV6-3 TGTGCCAGCAGTTACAGGGGTCCCAATCAGCCCCAGCATTTT CASSYRGPNQPQHF
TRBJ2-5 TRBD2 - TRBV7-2 TGTGCCAGCAGCAGACCGACTAGCGGGGAGCTACCCCAAGAGACCCAGTACTTC CASSRPTSGELPQETQYF
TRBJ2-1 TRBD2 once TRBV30 TGTGCCTGGGGACTAGCGTTCAACAATGAGCAGTTCTTC CAWGLAFNNEQFF